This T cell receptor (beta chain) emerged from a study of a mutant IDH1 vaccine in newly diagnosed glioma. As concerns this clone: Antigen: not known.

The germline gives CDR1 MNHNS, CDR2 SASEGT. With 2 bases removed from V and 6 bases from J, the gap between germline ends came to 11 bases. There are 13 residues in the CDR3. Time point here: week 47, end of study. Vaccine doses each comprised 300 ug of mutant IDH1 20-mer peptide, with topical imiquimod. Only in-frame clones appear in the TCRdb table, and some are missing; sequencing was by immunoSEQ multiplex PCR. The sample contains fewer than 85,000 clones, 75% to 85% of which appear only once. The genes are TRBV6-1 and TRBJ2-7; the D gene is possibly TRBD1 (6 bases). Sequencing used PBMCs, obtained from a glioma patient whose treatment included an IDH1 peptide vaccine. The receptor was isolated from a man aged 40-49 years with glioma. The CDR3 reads CASSEYREREQYF. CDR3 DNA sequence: TGTGCCAGCAGTGAATACAGGGAACGCGAGCAGTACTTC.